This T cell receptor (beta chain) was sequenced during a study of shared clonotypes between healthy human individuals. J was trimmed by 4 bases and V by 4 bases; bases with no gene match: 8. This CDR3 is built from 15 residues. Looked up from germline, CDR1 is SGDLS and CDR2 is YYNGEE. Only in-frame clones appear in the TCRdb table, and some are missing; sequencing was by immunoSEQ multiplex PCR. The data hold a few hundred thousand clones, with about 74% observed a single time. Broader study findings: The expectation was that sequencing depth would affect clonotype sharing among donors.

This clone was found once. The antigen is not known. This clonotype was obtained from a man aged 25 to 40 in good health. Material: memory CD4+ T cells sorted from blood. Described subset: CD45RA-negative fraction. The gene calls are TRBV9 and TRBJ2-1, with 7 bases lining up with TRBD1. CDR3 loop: CASSITGTEYNEQFF. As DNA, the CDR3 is TGTGCCAGCAGCATAACCGGGACAGAGTACAATGAGCAGTTCTTC.